This T cell receptor (beta chain) was identified during a study of blood T cell repertoires in COVID-19 (dated by TCRdb to between 2020 and 2021). Regarding the complete study: Samples covering the acute and convalescent phases of COVID-19 were provided by collaborators in the United States, Italy and Spain. The prospective study material was composed of cDNA or gDNA derived from T cells, B-cell-depleted T cells, or PBMCs. The dataset comprised deeply sampled blood TCRbeta repertoires from subjects exposed to, actively infected with, or recovered from COVID-19. The repertoires were made available in a free public database intended to serve as a resource for research on the immune response to SARS-CoV-2. The samples were drawn from the first 160 participants of the ongoing ImmuneRACE study and from more than 1,000 subjects provided by 6 global collaborators. A de-identified subject ID, COVID-19 status, age in years and sex were almost always included in the sample metadata. Where available, HLA class I and class II types were obtained from metadata supplied by the sample provider rather than from assay-based typing. The paper's findings and limits, for the study overall: How much clinical and demographic metadata was included differed by source and by participant, and the metadata was provided uncurated.

The germline V gene (reference sequence) yields MNHEY for CDR1 and SMNVEV for CDR2. Trimming takes 8 bases off V and 6 bases off J; junction bases not matched to a gene: 12. Including cysteine and phenylalanine, the CDR3 has 15 amino acids. Of all the DNA, just the CDR3 is kept, 45 bases in frame from base 1. The immunoSEQ Assay, a bias-controlled multiplex PCR, was used to amplify TCRbeta CDR3 regions from genomic DNA. In the authors' own workflow: Nucleated cell counts per sample were estimated from amplification of reference gene primers within the assay. To quantify the absolute abundance of each unique TCRbeta CDR3 rearrangement, sequence reads were collapsed and filtered. For each sample, productive Simpson clonality was calculated as the square root of Simpson's diversity index across productive rearrangements. TCRdb's version of the immuneACCESS table is confined to in-frame rearrangements and falls short of the full clone set. An unresolved V gene accounts for under half of the shortfall where checked; the remainder is of unknown origin. The V and J calls and clone size were taken over from that table, and D and trimming were inferred from the DNA. The sample includes tens of thousands of clones, with roughly nine tenths observed a single time. The leading ten clones occupy 1.6% of the sample.

Concerning this clone itself: The clone's antigen remains unknown. Base quality data are lacking; no much larger clone is found one base away.

Whole blood was collected in K2EDTA tubes by collaborating institutions according to the institutions' own protocols. For TCRbeta analysis, collaborators shipped samples as frozen whole blood, isolated PBMCs, or DNA extracted from either of those sample types. The receptor was isolated from a man aged 55 to 70 with acute or convalescent COVID-19. Source material: peripheral blood. The chain employs TRBV27 and TRBJ1-4, with 7 junctional bases fitting TRBD1. CDR3 region: CASRKRGQADEKLFF. The nucleotide sequence reads as follows: TGTGCCAGCCGAAAAAGGGGGCAGGCGGATGAAAAACTGTTTTTT.